This T cell receptor (beta chain) was captured in a study of graft-versus-host responses after intestinal transplantation. V was shortened by 1 base and J by 0 bases, with 13 bases between the two germline ends. The CDR3 is 17 residues long. In germline, CDR1 is SGHTA, CDR2 FQGNSA. The data were produced by immunoSEQ multiplex PCR, yet TCRdb's version contains in-frame clones alone and is incomplete. The sample lists 95,000 to 100,000 clones, 86% occurring once. The chain carries TRBV7-2 and TRBJ1-3; maybe TRBD1 (5 bases). The clonotype originates from a human patient who received an intestinal transplant, so some T cells may come from the graft donor. This material consisted of PBMCs, taken 255 days after intestinal transplant. CDR3 protein: CASSLEGRELSGNTIYF. CDR3 coding DNA: TGTGCCAGCAGCTTAGAGGGCAGGGAACTCTCTGGAAACACCATATATTTT.